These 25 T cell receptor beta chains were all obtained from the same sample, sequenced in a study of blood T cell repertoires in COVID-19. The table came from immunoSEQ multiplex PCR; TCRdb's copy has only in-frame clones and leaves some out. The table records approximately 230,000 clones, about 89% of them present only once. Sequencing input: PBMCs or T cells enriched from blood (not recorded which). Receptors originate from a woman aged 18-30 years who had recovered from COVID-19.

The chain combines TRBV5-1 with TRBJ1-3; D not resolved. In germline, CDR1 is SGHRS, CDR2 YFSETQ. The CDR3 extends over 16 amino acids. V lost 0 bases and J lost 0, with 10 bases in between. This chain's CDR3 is CASSLDSPASGNTIYF. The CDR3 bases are TGCGCCAGCAGCTTGGACAGCCCCGCCTCTGGAAACACCATATATTTT.

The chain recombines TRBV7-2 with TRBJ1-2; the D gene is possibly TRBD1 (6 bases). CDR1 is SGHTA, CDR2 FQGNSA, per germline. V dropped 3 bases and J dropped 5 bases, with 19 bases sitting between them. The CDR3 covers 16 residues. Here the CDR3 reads CASSLTAIEQGYGYTF. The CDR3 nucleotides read TGTGCCAGCAGCTTGACCGCGATAGAACAGGGTTATGGCTACACCTTC.

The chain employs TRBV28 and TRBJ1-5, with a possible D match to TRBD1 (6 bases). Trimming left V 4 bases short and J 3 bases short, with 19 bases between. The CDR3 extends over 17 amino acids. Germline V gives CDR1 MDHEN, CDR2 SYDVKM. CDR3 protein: CASSSFRGAGANQPQHF. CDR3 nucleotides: TGTGCCAGCAGTTCTTTCCGTGGGGCAGGGGCCAATCAGCCCCAGCATTTT.

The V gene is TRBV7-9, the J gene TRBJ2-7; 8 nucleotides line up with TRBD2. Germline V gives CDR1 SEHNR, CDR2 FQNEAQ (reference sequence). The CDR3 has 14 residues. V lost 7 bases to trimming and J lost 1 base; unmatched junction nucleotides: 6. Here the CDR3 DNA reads TGTGCCAGCACCCCTATAGCGGGATCCTACGAGCAGTACTTC. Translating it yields CASTPIAGSYEQYF. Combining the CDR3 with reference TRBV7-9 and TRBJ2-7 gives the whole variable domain DTGVSQNPRHKITKRGQNVTFRCDPISEHNRLYWYRQTLGQGPEFLTYFQNEAQLEKSRLLSDRFSAERPKGSFSTLEIQRTEQGDSAMYLCASTPIAGSYEQYFGPGTRLTVT.

CDR3 nucleotide sequence: TGTGCCAGTAGTATAGATCTTATCTCTCCCCGGACAGGACTGAACACTGAAGCTTTCTTT. Its protein product is CASSIDLISPRTGLNTEAFF. The chain joins TRBV19 to TRBJ1-1; TRBD1 matches 7 bases. The trim removed 0 bases at V and 0 bases at J, leaving 16 bases unmatched. Germline CDR1 reads LNHDA; CDR2 reads SQIVND (reference sequence). The CDR3 runs to 20 residues. The entire variable domain, with the rest obtained from reference TRBV19 and TRBJ1-1, is as follows: DGGITQSPKYLFRKEGQNVTLSCEQNLNHDAMYWYRQDPGQGLRLIYYSQIVNDFQKGDIAEGYSVSREKKESFPLTVTSAQKNPTAFYLCASSIDLISPRTGLNTEAFFGQGTRLTVV.

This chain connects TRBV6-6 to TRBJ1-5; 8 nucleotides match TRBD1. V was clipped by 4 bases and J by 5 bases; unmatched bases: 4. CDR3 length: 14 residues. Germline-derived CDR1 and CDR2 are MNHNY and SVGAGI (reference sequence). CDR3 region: CASSSWTGHQPQHF. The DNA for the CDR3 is TGTGCCAGCAGTTCCTGGACAGGGCATCAGCCCCAGCATTTT.

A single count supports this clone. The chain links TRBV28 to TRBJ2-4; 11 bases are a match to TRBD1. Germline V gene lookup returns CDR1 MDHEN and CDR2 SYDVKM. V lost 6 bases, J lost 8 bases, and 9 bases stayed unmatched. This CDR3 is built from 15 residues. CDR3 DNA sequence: TGTGCCAGCAGGTTAGGGACAGGGGGTGGGTACATTCAGTACTTC. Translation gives CASRLGTGGGYIQYF.

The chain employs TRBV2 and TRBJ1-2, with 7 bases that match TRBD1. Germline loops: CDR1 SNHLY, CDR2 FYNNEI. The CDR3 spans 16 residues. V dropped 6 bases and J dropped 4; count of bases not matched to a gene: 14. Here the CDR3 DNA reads TGTGCCAGCAGATCCCTCCAGGGGGAGCTTCTCTATGGCTACACCTTC. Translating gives CASRSLQGELLYGYTF. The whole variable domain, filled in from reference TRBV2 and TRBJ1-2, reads EPEVTQTPSHQVTQMGQEVILRCVPISNHLYFYWYRQILGQKVEFLVSFYNNEISEKSEIFDDQFSVERPDGSNFTLKIRSTKLEDSAMYFCASRSLQGELLYGYTFGSGTRLTVV.

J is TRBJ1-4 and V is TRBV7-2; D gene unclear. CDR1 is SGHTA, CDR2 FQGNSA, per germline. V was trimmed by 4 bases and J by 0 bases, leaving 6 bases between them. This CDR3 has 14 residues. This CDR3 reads CASSSGATNEKLFF. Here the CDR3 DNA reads TGTGCCAGCAGCTCCGGGGCAACTAATGAAAAACTGTTTTTT. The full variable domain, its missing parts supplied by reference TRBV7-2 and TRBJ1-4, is GAGVSQSPSNKVTEKGKDVELRCDPISGHTALYWYRQSLGQGLEFLIYFQGNSAPDKSGLPSDRFSAERTGGSVSTLTIQRTQQEDSAVYLCASSSGATNEKLFFGSGTQLSVL.

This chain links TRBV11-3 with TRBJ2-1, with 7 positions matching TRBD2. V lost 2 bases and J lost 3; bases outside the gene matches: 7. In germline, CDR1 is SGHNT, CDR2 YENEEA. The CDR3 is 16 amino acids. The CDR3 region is CASSLRGLSDYNEQFF. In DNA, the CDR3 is TGTGCCAGCAGCTTAAGGGGACTATCTGACTACAATGAGCAGTTCTTC.

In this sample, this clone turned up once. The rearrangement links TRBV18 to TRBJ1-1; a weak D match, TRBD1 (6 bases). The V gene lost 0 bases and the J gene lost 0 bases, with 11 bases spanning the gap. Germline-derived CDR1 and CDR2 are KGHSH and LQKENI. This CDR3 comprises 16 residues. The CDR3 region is CASSPPLGQMNTEAFF. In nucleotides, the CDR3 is TGTGCCAGCTCACCACCTTTAGGACAGATGAACACTGAAGCTTTCTTT. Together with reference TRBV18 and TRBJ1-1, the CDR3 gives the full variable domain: NAGVMQNPRHLVRRRGQEARLRCSPMKGHSHVYWYRQLPEEGLKFMVYLQKENIIDESGMPKERFSAEFPKEGPSILRIQQVVRGDSAAYFCASSPPLGQMNTEAFFGQGTRLTVV.

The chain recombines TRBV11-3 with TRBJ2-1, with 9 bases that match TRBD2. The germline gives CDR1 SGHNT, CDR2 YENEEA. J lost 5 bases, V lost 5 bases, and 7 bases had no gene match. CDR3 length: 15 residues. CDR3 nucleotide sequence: TGTGCCAGCAGCCCGACTAGCGGAGATCACAATGAGCAGTTCTTC. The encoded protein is CASSPTSGDHNEQFF.

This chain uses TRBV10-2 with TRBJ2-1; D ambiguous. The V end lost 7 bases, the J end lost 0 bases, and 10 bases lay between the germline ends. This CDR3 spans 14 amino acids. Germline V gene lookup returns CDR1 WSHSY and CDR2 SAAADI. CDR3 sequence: CASIGASSYNEQFF. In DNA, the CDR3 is TGCGCCAGCATCGGAGCGAGCTCCTACAATGAGCAGTTCTTC.

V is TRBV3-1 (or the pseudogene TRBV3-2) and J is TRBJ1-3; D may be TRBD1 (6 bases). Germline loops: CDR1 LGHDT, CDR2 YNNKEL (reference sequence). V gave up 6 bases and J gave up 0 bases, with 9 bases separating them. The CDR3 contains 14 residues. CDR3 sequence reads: CASSKQGSGNTIYF. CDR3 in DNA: TGTGCCAGCAGTAAACAGGGCTCTGGAAACACCATATATTTT.

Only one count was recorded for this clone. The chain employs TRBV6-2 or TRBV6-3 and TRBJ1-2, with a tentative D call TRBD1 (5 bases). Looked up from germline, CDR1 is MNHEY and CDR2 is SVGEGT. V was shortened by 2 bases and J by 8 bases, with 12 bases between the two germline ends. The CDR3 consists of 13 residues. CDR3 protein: CASSYGREGGYTF. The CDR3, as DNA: TGTGCCAGCAGTTACGGCAGGGAGGGAGGCTACACCTTC.

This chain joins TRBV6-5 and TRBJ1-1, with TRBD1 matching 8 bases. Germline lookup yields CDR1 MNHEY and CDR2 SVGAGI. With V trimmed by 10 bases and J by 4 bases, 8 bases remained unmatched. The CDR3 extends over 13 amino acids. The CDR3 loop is CANSQGAGTEAFF. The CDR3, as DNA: TGTGCCAATTCTCAGGGGGCGGGCACTGAAGCTTTCTTT.

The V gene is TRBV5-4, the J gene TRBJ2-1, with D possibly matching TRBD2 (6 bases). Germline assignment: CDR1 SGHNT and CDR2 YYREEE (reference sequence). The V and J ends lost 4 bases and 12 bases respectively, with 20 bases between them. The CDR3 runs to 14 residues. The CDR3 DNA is TGTGCCAGCAGCCTCCCCCGGGGGAAACAAGGGCAGTTCTTC. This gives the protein CASSLPRGKQGQFF.

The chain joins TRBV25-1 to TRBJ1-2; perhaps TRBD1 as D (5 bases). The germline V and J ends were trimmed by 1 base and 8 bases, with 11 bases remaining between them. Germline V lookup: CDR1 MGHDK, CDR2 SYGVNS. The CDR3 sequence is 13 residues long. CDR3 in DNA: TGTGCCAGCAGTGAATTCCCAGGGAGGGGCTACACCTTC. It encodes CASSEFPGRGYTF.

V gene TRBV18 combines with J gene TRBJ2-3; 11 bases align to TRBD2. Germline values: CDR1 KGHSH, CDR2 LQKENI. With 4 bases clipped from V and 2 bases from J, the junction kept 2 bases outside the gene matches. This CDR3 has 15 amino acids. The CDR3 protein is CASSQLAGDTDTQYF. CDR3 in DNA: TGTGCCAGCTCACAACTAGCGGGGGACACAGATACGCAGTATTTT.

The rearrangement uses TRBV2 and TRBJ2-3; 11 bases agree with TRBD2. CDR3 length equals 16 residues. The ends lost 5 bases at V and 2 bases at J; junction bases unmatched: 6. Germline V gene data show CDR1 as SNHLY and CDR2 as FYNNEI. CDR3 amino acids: CASSQLAGANTDTQYF. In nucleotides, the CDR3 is TGTGCCAGCAGTCAACTAGCGGGGGCCAACACAGATACGCAGTATTTT.

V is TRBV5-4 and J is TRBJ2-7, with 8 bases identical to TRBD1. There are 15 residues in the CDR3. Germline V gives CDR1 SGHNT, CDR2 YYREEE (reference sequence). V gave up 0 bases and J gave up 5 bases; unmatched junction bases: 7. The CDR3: CASSLGSGGFNEQYF. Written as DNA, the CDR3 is TGTGCCAGCAGCTTGGGGTCAGGGGGCTTCAACGAGCAGTACTTC.

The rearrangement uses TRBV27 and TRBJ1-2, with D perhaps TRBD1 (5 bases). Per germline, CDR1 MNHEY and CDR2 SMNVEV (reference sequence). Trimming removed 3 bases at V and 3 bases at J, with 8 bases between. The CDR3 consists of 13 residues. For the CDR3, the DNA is TGTGCCAGCAGTTTCGGAGGGGACTATGGCTACACCTTC. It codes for CASSFGGDYGYTF.

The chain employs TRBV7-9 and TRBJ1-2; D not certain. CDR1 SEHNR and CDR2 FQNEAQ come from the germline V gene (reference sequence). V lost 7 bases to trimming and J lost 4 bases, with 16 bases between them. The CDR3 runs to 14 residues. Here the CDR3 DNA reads TGTGCCAGCACCCATACCGCCCAGGTCTATGGCTACACCTTC. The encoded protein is CASTHTAQVYGYTF.

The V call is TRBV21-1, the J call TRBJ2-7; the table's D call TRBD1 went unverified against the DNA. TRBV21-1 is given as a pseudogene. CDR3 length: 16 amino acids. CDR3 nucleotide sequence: TGTGCCAGCAGCAGACAGACGGCACCAAATGTCTACGAGCAGTACTTC. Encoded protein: CASSRQTAPNVYEQYF.

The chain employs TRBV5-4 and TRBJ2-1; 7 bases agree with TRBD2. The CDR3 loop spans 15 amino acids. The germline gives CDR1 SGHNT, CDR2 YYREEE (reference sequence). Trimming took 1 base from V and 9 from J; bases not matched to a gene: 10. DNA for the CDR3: TGTGCCAGCAGCTTGAGTGGGGGGGTTATGGTTGAGCAGTTCTTC. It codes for CASSLSGGVMVEQFF.